The source of this T cell receptor beta chain is a study of OX40 agonist ivuxolimab in advanced cancers. As regards this clone: Its antigen remains unidentified.

Findings and caveats of the study: The study found that CD8+ T cells averaged more expanded clones than CD4+.

Assay: immunoSEQ multiplex PCR; the TCRdb copy retains only in-frame clones and omits some. The table lists 100,000 or so clones, roughly nine tenths of them singletons. The material sequenced was CD4+ or CD8+ T cells sorted from blood, taken in a trial of the OX40 agonist ivuxolimab. The sequence was obtained from an adult with an advanced solid tumor such as melanoma, head and neck, liver or kidney cancer.

This CDR3 reads CASSLGTNEQFF. In DNA form, the CDR3 reads TGTGCCAGCAGCTTAGGTACGAATGAGCAGTTCTTC. The chain is built from TRBV7-8 and TRBJ2-1; D not resolved. The CDR3 loop spans 12 amino acids. V lost 1 base and J lost 7, with 5 bases in between. Germline V gene lookup returns CDR1 SGHVS and CDR2 FQNEAQ.